This TCR beta chain was found in a study of blood T cell repertoires in COVID-19. In the study overall: Acute and convalescent COVID-19 specimens originated in the United States, Italy and Spain.

Losses at the gene ends were 8 bases for V and 5 bases for J; bases not matched to a gene: 9. The germline V gene encodes CDR1 MNHEY and CDR2 SMNVEV (reference sequence). This CDR3 region has 13 residues. Clones were read by immunoSEQ multiplex PCR, and TCRdb kept only the in-frame ones, dropping some. The data hold just over 150,000 clones, with 92% observed a single time. The chain carries TRBV27 and TRBJ2-7, with 7 bases fitting TRBD2. The sample comprised peripheral blood. This clonotype originated in a man aged 30 to 39 with COVID-19, enrolled during active disease. CDR3 protein: CASAWSGRDEQYF. The DNA of the CDR3 is TGTGCCAGCGCCTGGTCAGGGAGGGACGAGCAGTACTTC.